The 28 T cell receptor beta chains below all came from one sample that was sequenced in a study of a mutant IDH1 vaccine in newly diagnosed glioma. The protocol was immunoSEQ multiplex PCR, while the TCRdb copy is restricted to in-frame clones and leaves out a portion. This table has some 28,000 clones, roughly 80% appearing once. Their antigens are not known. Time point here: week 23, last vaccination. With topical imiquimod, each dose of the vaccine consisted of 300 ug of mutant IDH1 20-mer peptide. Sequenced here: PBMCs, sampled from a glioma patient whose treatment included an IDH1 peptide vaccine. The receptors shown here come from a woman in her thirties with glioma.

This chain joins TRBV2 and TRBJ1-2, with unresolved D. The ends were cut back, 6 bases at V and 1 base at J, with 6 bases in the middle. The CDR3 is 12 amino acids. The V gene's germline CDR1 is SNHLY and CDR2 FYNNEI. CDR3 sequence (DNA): TGTGCCAGCAGACCCAGTAACTATGGCTACACCTTC. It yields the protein CASRPSNYGYTF.

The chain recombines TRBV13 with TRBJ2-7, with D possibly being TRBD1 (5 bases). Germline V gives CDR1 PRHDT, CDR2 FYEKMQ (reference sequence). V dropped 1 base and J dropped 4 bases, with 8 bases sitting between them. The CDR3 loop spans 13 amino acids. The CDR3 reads CASSLVGVYEQYF. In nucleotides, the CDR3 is TGTGCCAGCAGCTTAGTAGGGGTATACGAGCAGTACTTC.

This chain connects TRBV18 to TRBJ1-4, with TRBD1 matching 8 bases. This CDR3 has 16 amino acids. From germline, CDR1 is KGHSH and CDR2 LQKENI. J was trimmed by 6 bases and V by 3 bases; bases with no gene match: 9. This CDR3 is CASSPYSGGVDEKLFF. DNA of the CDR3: TGTGCCAGCTCACCCTACTCAGGGGGCGTCGATGAAAAACTGTTTTTT.

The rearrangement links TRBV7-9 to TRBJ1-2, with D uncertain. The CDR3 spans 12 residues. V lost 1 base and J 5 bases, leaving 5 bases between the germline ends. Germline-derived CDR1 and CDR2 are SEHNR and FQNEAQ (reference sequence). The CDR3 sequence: CASSLVQYGYTF. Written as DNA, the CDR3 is TGTGCCAGCAGCTTAGTCCAGTATGGCTACACCTTC.

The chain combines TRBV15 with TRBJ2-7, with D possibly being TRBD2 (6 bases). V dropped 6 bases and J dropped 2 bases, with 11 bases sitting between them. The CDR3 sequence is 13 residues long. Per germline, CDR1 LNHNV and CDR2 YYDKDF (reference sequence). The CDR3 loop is CATSLERAYEQYF. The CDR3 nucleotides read TGTGCCACCAGTCTCGAGCGGGCCTACGAGCAGTACTTC.

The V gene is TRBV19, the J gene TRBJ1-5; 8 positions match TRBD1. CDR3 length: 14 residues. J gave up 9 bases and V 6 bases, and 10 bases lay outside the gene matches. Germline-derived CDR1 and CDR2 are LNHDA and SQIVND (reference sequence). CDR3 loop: CASSGGQAVRPQHF. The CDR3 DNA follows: TGTGCCAGTAGCGGGGGACAGGCGGTGAGGCCCCAGCATTTT.

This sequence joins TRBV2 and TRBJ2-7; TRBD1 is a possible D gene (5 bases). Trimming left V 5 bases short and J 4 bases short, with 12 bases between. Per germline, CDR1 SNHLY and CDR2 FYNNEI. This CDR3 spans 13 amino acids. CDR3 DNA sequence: TGTGCCAGCAGTTGGGGCCAGCCTTACGAGCAGTACTTC. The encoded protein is CASSWGQPYEQYF. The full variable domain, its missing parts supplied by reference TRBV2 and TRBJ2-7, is EPEVTQTPSHQVTQMGQEVILRCVPISNHLYFYWYRQILGQKVEFLVSFYNNEISEKSEIFDDQFSVERPDGSNFTLKIRSTKLEDSAMYFCASSWGQPYEQYFGPGTRLTVT.

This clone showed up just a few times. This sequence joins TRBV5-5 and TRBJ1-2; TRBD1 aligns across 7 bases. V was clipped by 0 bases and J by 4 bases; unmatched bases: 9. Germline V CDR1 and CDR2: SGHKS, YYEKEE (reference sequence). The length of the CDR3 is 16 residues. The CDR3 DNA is TGTGCCAGCAGCTTGGGGGTGACAGGGATGTCCTATGGCTACACCTTC. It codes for CASSLGVTGMSYGYTF.

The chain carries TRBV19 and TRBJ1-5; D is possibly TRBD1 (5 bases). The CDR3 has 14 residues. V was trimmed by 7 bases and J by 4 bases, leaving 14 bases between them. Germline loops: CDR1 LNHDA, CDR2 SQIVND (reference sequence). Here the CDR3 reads CASTADRANQPQHF. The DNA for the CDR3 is TGTGCCAGTACTGCTGACAGAGCTAATCAGCCCCAGCATTTT.

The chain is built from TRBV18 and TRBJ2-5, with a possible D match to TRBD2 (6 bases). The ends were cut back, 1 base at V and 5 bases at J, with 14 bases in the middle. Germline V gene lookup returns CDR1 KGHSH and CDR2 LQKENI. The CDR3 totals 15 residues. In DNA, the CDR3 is TGTGCCAGCTCACCACAGGGCCGGGGGTCGGAGACCCAGTACTTC. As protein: CASSPQGRGSETQYF.

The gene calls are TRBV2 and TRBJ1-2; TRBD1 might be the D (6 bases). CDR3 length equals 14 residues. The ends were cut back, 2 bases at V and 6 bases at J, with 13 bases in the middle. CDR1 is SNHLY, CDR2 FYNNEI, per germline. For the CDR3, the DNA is TGTGCCAGCAGTGAAACAGGGTCGAGGGATGGCTACACCTTC. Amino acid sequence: CASSETGSRDGYTF.

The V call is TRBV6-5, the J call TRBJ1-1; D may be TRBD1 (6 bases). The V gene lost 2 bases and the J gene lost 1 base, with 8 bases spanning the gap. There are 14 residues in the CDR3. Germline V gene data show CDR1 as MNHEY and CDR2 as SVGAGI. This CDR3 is CASSYQGKNTEAFF. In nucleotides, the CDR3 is TGTGCCAGCAGTTACCAGGGGAAGAACACTGAAGCTTTCTTT.

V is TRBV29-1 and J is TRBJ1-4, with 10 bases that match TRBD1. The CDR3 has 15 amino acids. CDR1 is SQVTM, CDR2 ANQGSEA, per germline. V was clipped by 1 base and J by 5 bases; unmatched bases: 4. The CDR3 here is CSVEGTGGWNEKLFF. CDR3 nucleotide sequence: TGCAGCGTTGAAGGGACAGGGGGATGGAATGAAAAACTGTTTTTT.

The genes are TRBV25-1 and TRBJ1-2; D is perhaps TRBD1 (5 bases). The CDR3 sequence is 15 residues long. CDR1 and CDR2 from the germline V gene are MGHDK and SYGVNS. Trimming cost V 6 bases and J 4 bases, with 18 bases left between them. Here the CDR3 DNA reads TGTGCCAGCAGCCCGGGTTGGAGGGACGGCTATGGCTACACCTTC. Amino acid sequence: CASSPGWRDGYGYTF.

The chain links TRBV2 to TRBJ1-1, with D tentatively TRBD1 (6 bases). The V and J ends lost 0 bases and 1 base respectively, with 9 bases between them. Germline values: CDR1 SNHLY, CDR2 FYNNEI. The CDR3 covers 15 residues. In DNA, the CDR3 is TGTGCCAGCAGTGAAGCGGGGACAAGGAACACTGAAGCTTTCTTT. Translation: CASSEAGTRNTEAFF.

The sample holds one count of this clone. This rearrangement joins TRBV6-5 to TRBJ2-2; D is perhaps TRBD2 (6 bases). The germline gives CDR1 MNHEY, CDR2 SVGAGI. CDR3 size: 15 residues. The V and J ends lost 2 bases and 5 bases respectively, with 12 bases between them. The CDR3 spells CASSYGGAGTGELFF. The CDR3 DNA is TGTGCCAGCAGTTACGGCGGGGCGGGGACCGGGGAGCTGTTTTTT.

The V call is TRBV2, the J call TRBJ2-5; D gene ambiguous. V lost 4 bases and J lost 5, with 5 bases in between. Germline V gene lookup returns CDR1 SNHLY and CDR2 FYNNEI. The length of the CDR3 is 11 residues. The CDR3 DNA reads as TGTGCCAGCAGTGGGACCGAGACCCAGTACTTC. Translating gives CASSGTETQYF.

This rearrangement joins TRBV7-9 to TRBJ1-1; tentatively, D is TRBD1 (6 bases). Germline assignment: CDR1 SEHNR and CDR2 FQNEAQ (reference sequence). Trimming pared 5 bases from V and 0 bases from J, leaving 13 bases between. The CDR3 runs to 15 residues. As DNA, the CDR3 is TGTGCCAGCAGCCGCGGACAGACCATGAACACTGAAGCTTTCTTT. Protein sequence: CASSRGQTMNTEAFF. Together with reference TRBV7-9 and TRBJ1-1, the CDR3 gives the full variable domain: DTGVSQNPRHKITKRGQNVTFRCDPISEHNRLYWYRQTLGQGPEFLTYFQNEAQLEKSRLLSDRFSAERPKGSFSTLEIQRTEQGDSAMYLCASSRGQTMNTEAFFGQGTRLTVV.

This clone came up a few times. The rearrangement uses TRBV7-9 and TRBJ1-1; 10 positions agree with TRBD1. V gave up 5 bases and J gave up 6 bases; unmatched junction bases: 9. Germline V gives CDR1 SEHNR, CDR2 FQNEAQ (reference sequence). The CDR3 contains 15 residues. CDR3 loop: CASSAPGQGIPEAFF. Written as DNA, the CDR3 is TGTGCCAGCAGCGCCCCGGGACAGGGGATCCCTGAAGCTTTCTTT.

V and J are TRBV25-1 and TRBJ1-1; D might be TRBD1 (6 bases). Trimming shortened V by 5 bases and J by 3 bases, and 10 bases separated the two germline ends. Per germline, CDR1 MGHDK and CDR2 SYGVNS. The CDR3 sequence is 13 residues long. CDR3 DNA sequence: TGTGCCAGCAGTCGTACAGGGTACACTGAAGCTTTCTTT. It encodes CASSRTGYTEAFF.

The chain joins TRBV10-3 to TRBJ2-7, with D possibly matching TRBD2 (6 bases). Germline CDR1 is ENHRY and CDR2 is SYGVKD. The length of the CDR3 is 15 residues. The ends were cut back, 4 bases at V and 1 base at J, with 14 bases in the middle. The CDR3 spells CAISVRPAGSYEQYF. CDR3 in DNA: TGTGCCATCAGTGTACGACCCGCGGGGTCCTACGAGCAGTACTTC.

CDR3 loop: CASRRTGTGYGYTF. Here the CDR3 DNA reads TGTGCCAGTAGGAGGACAGGGACGGGCTATGGCTACACCTTC. The gene calls are TRBV19 and TRBJ1-2; 8 nucleotides align to TRBD1. CDR1 is LNHDA and CDR2 is SQIVND in the germline V gene (reference sequence). This CDR3 comprises 14 residues. With V trimmed by 6 bases and J by 4 bases, 7 bases remained unmatched. Full variable domain (missing parts from reference TRBV19 and TRBJ1-2): DGGITQSPKYLFRKEGQNVTLSCEQNLNHDAMYWYRQDPGQGLRLIYYSQIVNDFQKGDIAEGYSVSREKKESFPLTVTSAQKNPTAFYLCASRRTGTGYGYTFGSGTRLTVV.

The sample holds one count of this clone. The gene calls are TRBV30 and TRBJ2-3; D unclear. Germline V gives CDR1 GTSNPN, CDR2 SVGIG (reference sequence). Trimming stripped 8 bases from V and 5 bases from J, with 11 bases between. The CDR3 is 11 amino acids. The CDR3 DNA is TGTGCCCTGGAGCCCGTAGATACGCAGTATTTT. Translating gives CALEPVDTQYF.

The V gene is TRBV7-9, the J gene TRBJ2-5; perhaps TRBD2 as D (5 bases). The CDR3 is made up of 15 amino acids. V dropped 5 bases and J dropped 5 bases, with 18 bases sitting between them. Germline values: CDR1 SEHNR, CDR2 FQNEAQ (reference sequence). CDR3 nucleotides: TGTGCCAGCAGCCCAGATACTAGAGCGCTGGAGACCCAGTACTTC. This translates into CASSPDTRALETQYF.

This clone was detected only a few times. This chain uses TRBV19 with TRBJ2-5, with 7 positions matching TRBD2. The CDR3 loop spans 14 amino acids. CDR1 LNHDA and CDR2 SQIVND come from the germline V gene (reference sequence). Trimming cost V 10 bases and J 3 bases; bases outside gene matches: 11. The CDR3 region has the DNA TGTGCCACCCCTCTAGCGGTGATCAAAGAGACCCAGTACTTC. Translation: CATPLAVIKETQYF. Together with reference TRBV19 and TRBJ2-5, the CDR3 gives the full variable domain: DGGITQSPKYLFRKEGQNVTLSCEQNLNHDAMYWYRQDPGQGLRLIYYSQIVNDFQKGDIAEGYSVSREKKESFPLTVTSAQKNPTAFYLCATPLAVIKETQYFGPGTRLLVL.

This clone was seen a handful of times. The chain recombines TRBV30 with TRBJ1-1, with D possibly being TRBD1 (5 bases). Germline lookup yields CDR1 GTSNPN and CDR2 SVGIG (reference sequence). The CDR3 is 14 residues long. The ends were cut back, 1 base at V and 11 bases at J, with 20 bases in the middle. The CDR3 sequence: CAWSGGPQADRAFF. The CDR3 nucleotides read TGTGCCTGGAGTGGGGGCCCCCAGGCGGATAGGGCTTTCTTT.

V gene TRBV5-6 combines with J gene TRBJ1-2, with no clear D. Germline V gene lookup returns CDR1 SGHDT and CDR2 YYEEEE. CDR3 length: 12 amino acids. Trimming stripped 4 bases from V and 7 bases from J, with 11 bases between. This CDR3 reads CASSLYVTGYTF. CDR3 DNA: TGTGCCAGCAGCCTCTACGTGACTGGCTACACCTTC.

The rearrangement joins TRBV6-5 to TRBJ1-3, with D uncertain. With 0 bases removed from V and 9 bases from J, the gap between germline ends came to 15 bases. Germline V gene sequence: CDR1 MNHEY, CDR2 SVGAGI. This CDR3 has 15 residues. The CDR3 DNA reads TGTGCCAGCAGTTACTCGATTTCGGGGTCGGGCACCATATATTTT. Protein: CASSYSISGSGTIYF.